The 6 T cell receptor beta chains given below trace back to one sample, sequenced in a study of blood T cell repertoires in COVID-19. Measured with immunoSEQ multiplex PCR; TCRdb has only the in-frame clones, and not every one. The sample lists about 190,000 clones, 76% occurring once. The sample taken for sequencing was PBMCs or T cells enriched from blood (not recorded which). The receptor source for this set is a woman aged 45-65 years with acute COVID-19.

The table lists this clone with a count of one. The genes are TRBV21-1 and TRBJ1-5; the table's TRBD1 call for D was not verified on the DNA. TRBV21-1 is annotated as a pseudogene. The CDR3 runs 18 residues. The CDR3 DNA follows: TGTGCCAGCAGCAAAGAGTGTATCAGGGTGGAAGGCAATCAGCCCCAGCATTTT. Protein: CASSKECIRVEGNQPQHF.

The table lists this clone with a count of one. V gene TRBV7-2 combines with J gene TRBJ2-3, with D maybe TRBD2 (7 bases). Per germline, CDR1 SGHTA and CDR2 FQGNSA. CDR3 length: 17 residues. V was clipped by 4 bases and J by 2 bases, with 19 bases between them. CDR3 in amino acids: CASSSPRGRGITDTQYF. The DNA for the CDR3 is TGTGCCAGCAGCTCGCCCCGGGGGCGGGGGATCACAGATACGCAGTATTTT.

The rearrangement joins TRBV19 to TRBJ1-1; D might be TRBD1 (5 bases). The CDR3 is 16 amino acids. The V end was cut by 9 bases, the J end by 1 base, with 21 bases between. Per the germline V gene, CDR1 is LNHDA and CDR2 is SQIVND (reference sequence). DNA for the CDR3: TGTGCCAGCCGTCGTCGGGGGAGTGGACCGAACACTGAAGCTTTCTTT. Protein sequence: CASRRRGSGPNTEAFF.

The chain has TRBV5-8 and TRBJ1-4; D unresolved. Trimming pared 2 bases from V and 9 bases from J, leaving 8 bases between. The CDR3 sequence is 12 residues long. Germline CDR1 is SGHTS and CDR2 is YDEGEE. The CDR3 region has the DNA TGTGCCAGCAGCTTAGGACTCCAAAAACTGTTTTTT. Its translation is CASSLGLQKLFF. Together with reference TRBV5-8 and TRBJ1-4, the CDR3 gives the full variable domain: EAGVTQSPTHLIKTRGQQATLRCSPISGHTSVYWYQQALGLGLQFLLWYDEGEERNRGNFPPRFSGRQFPNYSSELNVNALELEDSALYLCASSLGLQKLFFGSGTQLSVL.

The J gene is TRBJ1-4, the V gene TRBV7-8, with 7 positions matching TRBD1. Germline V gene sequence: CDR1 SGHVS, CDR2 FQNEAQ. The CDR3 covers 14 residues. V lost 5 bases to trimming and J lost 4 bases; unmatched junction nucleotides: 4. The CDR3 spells CASSRRDSNEKLFF. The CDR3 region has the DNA TGTGCCAGCAGCCGCAGGGACAGTAATGAAAAACTGTTTTTT.

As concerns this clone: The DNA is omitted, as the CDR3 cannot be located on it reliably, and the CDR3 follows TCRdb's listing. The CDR3 sequence is CASSSSGGADTQYF. The V and J genes are TRBV7-9 and TRBJ2-3; TRBD2 is taken as the D call from the table, unchecked against the DNA. Germline V gene lookup returns CDR1 SEHNR and CDR2 FQNEAQ (reference sequence). Inclusive of both ends, the CDR3 amounts to 14 amino acids.